The 17 T cell receptor beta chains below were found in one sample sequenced in a study of T cells expressing NK-cell markers. TCRdb re-called the 5' RACE reads and gives one entry per CDR3 protein, without DNA. The ten top clones account for roughly 1.4%, within a sample of about 460,000 distinct CDR3 sequences. The specimen was blood T cells: a sorted CD56 or NKG2C T cell subset, CD4+ or CD8+ T cells, or bulk PBMC T cells (not recorded which). Receptors originate from a woman in her forties or fifties in good health.

V is TRBV29-1 and J is TRBJ1-1; TCRdb outputs TRBD1, but without DNA this stays unchecked. Germline loops: CDR1 SQVTM, CDR2 ANQGSEA. The CDR3 runs to 13 residues. The CDR3 sequence: CSAGRGLNTEAFF.

The chain is built from TRBV6-1 and TRBJ2-1; TCRdb's D gene call, TRBD2, goes unchecked for lack of DNA. Germline V CDR1 and CDR2: MNHNS, SASEGT. CDR3 size: 14 residues. The CDR3 region is CASSASGRNNEQFF.

The chain combines TRBV6-5 with TRBJ2-3; TCRdb's D gene call, TRBD2, goes unchecked for lack of DNA. Germline V gives CDR1 MNHEY, CDR2 SVGAGI. This CDR3 spans 16 amino acids. CDR3 region: CASSYSTAGGQDTQYF.

V usage is TRBV11-2 and J usage is TRBJ2-6. Germline V gives CDR1 SGHAT, CDR2 FQNNGV. This CDR3 contains 14 residues. The CDR3 spells CASSSRSGANVLTF.

The V call is TRBV10-3, the J call TRBJ2-1; TCRdb's assignment of TRBD2 cannot be checked, as there is no DNA. Per the germline V gene, CDR1 is ENHRY and CDR2 is SYGVKD. This CDR3 contains 16 residues. CDR3 sequence reads: CAISGQRESSYNEQFF.

The J gene is TRBJ2-1, the V gene TRBV5-6; absent DNA, TCRdb's TRBD2 call cannot be checked. The CDR3 length is 13 residues. Germline V lookup: CDR1 SGHDT, CDR2 YYEEEE. The CDR3 is CASSTRRTAKQFF.

The gene calls are TRBV12-3 or TRBV12-4 and TRBJ2-3; TCRdb designates TRBD2, a call that cannot be tested without DNA. This CDR3 spans 13 amino acids. Here the CDR3 reads CASSLVPPLPQYF.

The chain links TRBV14 to TRBJ1-4; there is no DNA to check the TCRdb D call of TRBD1. The CDR3 is made up of 17 amino acids. Germline CDR1 is SGHDN and CDR2 is FVKESK. The CDR3 region is CASSQGSRRQLNEKLFF.

V and J are TRBV12-5 and TRBJ2-4; TCRdb picks TRBD1, but there is no DNA to check that call. CDR3 length: 14 residues. The germline V gene has CDR1 LGHNT and CDR2 FRNRAP. CDR3 protein: CASGLGQGANIQYF. The full variable domain, completed using reference TRBV12-5 and TRBJ2-4, is DARVTQTPRHKVTEMGQEVTMRCQPILGHNTVFWYRQTMMQGLELLAYFRNRAPLDDSGMPKDRFSAEMPDATLATLKIQPSEPRDSAVYFCASGLGQGANIQYFGAGTRLSVL.

The J gene is TRBJ2-3, the V gene TRBV11-3; TCRdb proposes TRBD1, but this gene call is untestable without DNA. This CDR3 is 18 amino acids long. Germline V CDR1 and CDR2: SGHNT, YENEEA. The CDR3 loop reads CASSLTRVEQTYTDTQYF.

V gene TRBV30 combines with J gene TRBJ1-1. The V gene's germline CDR1 is GTSNPN and CDR2 SVGIG (reference sequence). The CDR3 sequence is 13 residues long. CDR3 amino acids: CAWSVQGYTEAFF.

The V and J genes are TRBV14 and TRBJ2-1; TCRdb proposes TRBD2, but this gene call is untestable without DNA. Per germline, CDR1 SGHDN and CDR2 FVKESK. The CDR3 sequence is 17 residues long. This CDR3 reads CASSQRGGASYTVEQFF.

The genes are TRBV20-1 and TRBJ1-4; TCRdb's D gene call, TRBD1, goes unchecked for lack of DNA. The CDR3 runs 16 residues. Looked up from germline, CDR1 is DFQATT and CDR2 is SNEGSKA (reference sequence). The CDR3 region is CSARDLRGINGEKLFF.

The rearrangement links TRBV2 to TRBJ2-2. This CDR3 has 15 residues. Germline CDR1 is SNHLY and CDR2 is FYNNEI. The CDR3 spells CASSGSRTSQRELFF.

The chain joins TRBV10-2 to TRBJ2-1; TCRdb reports TRBD2, a call that lacks DNA to check it against. Looked up from germline, CDR1 is WSHSY and CDR2 is SAAADI. The CDR3 spans 17 residues. The CDR3 protein is CATGTSGRPGSYNEQFF.

The chain has TRBV19 and TRBJ2-2; the D gene TCRdb calls, TRBD2, cannot be checked with no DNA. This CDR3 comprises 16 residues. The germline gives CDR1 LNHDA, CDR2 SQIVND (reference sequence). CDR3 sequence: CASSSYLAGAVGELFF. Complete variable domain (other parts from reference TRBV19 and TRBJ2-2): DGGITQSPKYLFRKEGQNVTLSCEQNLNHDAMYWYRQDPGQGLRLIYYSQIVNDFQKGDIAEGYSVSREKKESFPLTVTSAQKNPTAFYLCASSSYLAGAVGELFFGEGSRLTVL.

This chain connects TRBV7-9 to TRBJ2-1; the D call from TCRdb, TRBD1, cannot be confirmed without DNA. The CDR3 is 19 residues long. Per the germline V gene, CDR1 is SEHNR and CDR2 is FQNEAQ (reference sequence). The CDR3 loop reads CASSSLGGVGAGANNEQFF. Variable domain in full (rest from reference TRBV7-9 and TRBJ2-1): DTGVSQNPRHKITKRGQNVTFRCDPISEHNRLYWYRQTLGQGPEFLTYFQNEAQLEKSRLLSDRFSAERPKGSFSTLEIQRTEQGDSAMYLCASSSLGGVGAGANNEQFFGPGTRLTVL.